Presented here are 20 T cell receptor beta chains from one specimen sequenced in a study of identical twins. Each CDR3 protein gets one entry after TCRdb re-called the 5' RACE reads with MiXCR. Of about 690,000 distinct CDR3 sequences detected, roughly 20% appear once; the ten largest clones hold approximately 4.5%. The data were also submitted as part of a second study, on T cells expressing NK-cell markers.

The sample consisted of PBMCs. Receptors originate from a woman younger than 30 in good health.

This chain links TRBV10-3 with TRBJ2-5; D is perhaps TRBD1 (6 bases). This CDR3 comprises 14 residues. The germline CDR1 and CDR2 sequences are ENHRY and SYGVKD. The V and J ends lost 5 bases and 1 base respectively, with 11 bases between them. This CDR3 reads CAISPGTFQETQYF. CDR3 DNA: TGTGCCATCAGTCCCGGGACATTCCAAGAGACCCAGTACTTC.

CDR3 loop: CASSPQRQDFLGTGELFF. The DNA of the CDR3 is TGTGCCAGCAGCCCCCAACGGCAGGACTTCCTGGGGACCGGGGAGCTGTTTTTT. The chain carries TRBV11-2 and TRBJ2-2; TRBD2 might be the D (5 bases). This CDR3 has 18 residues. Trimming shortened V by 5 bases and J by 5 bases, and 24 bases separated the two germline ends. Germline V CDR1 and CDR2: SGHAT, FQNNGV. The full variable domain, with the rest looked up from reference TRBV11-2 and TRBJ2-2, is EAGVAQSPRYKIIEKRQSVAFWCNPISGHATLYWYQQILGQGPKLLIQFQNNGVVDDSQLPKDRFSAERLKGVDSTLKIQPAKLEDSAVYLCASSPQRQDFLGTGELFFGEGSRLTVL.

This clonotype has more than one count but fewer than ten. J is TRBJ2-1 and V is TRBV20-1; D remains ambiguous. V lost 4 bases and J 6 bases, leaving 19 bases between the germline ends. Germline CDR1 DFQATT, CDR2 SNEGSKA (reference sequence). The CDR3 runs to 15 residues. CDR3 region: CSAISGPRKGNEQFF. DNA for the CDR3: TGCAGTGCTATATCCGGGCCAAGAAAGGGCAATGAGCAGTTCTTC.

This clonotype was counted between two and nine times. The chain couples TRBV6-5 to TRBJ2-1; 10 bases align to TRBD1. The CDR3 sequence is 19 residues long. V lost 0 bases to trimming and J lost 6 bases; unmatched junction nucleotides: 14. The germline V gene has CDR1 MNHEY and CDR2 SVGAGI. CDR3 DNA sequence: TGTGCCAGCAGTTACTCGATGGGGTGGACAGGGGGGCGCGTCAATGAGCAGTTCTTC. This sequence encodes CASSYSMGWTGGRVNEQFF.

This clonotype was observed at least ten times. This chain joins TRBV20-1 and TRBJ2-5; no clear D. The V gene lost 3 bases and the J gene lost 5 bases, with 10 bases spanning the gap. The germline CDR1 and CDR2 sequences are DFQATT and SNEGSKA (reference sequence). The CDR3 consists of 12 residues. The DNA of the CDR3 is TGCAGTGCTAGCTCCCAGGTTGAGACCCAGTACTTC. Translating gives CSASSQVETQYF.

This clonotype was detected only a few times. The chain uses TRBV6-1 and TRBJ2-7; D might be TRBD1 (5 bases). Trimming took 8 bases from V and 3 from J, leaving 14 bases between them. This CDR3 is 13 amino acids long. Germline CDR1 MNHNS, CDR2 SASEGT. The CDR3 loop reads CASRQNTLYEQYF. In DNA form, the CDR3 reads TGTGCCAGCCGACAGAACACTCTCTACGAGCAGTACTTC.

The CDR3 bases are TGTGCCATCAATATAGGACTAGCGGAAAAGCAGTTCTTC. Its translation is CAINIGLAEKQFF. This chain connects TRBV10-3 to TRBJ2-1; 10 nucleotides align to TRBD2. The CDR3 extends over 13 amino acids. CDR1 is ENHRY and CDR2 is SYGVKD in the germline V gene. V was pared by 7 bases and J by 11 bases, with 8 bases of the junction left unmatched.

This clonotype was seen a handful of times. CDR3 bases: TGTGCCAGCAGCGCCCCAATCACAGATACGCAGTATTTT. This translates into CASSAPITDTQYF. This chain connects TRBV7-9 to TRBJ2-3; D is uncertain. The ends were cut back, 5 bases at V and 2 bases at J, with 8 bases in the middle. Germline-derived CDR1 and CDR2 are SEHNR and FQNEAQ (reference sequence). The CDR3 contains 13 residues.

This clonotype was detected only a few times. The V and J genes are TRBV20-1 and TRBJ2-5; weak D call: TRBD1 (6 bases). V lost 3 bases and J lost 4, with 21 bases in between. CDR3 length: 16 residues. CDR1 is DFQATT and CDR2 is SNEGSKA in the germline V gene (reference sequence). The CDR3 nucleotides read TGCAGTGCTAGGGACCCCGGGACACTCAAGTCAGAGACCCAGTACTTC. Amino acids: CSARDPGTLKSETQYF.

This clonotype was counted between two and nine times. This sequence joins TRBV7-3 and TRBJ1-1; the match to TRBD1 covers 8 bases. The CDR3 spans 14 residues. V dropped 5 bases and J dropped 3; count of bases not matched to a gene: 5. Looked up from germline, CDR1 is SGHTA and CDR2 is FQGTGA. CDR3 sequence: CASSLTGEDTEAFF. CDR3 in DNA: TGTGCCAGCAGCCTGACAGGGGAAGACACTGAAGCTTTCTTT.

A few counts support this clonotype. This sequence joins TRBV15 and TRBJ2-7, with TRBD2 as a possible D gene (5 bases). Germline loops: CDR1 LNHNV, CDR2 YYDKDF (reference sequence). V dropped 0 bases and J dropped 4 bases, with 10 bases sitting between them. This CDR3 contains 14 residues. The CDR3 sequence: CATSRDPAAYEQYF. In DNA, the CDR3 is TGTGCCACCAGCAGAGATCCAGCGGCGTACGAGCAGTACTTC.

This clonotype was detected many times. V usage is TRBV6-2 or TRBV6-3 and J usage is TRBJ2-1, with no clear D. Between the trimmed V and J ends, which lost 7 bases and 10 bases, there was a span of 11 bases. The CDR3 extends over 11 amino acids. CDR1 MNHEY and CDR2 SVGEGT come from the germline V gene. In DNA form, the CDR3 reads TGTGCCAGCAAACGTATCAGAGAGCAGTTCTTC. Translated: CASKRIREQFF.

The chain is built from TRBV6-5 and TRBJ2-1; the match to TRBD2 covers 11 bases. The CDR3 has 15 amino acids. Per the germline V gene, CDR1 is MNHEY and CDR2 is SVGAGI. The V gene end was trimmed by 7 bases and the J gene end by 4 bases; junction bases not matched to a gene: 6. In nucleotides, the CDR3 is TGTGCCAGCAATTCGGGACTAGCGGAATACAATGAGCAGTTCTTC. Amino acid sequence: CASNSGLAEYNEQFF.

This clonotype was seen only a few times. V gene TRBV7-2 combines with J gene TRBJ2-7; the match to TRBD2 covers 7 bases. The CDR3 length is 14 residues. After removal of 3 bases from V and 1 base from J, the junction contained 3 bases not matched to a gene. Germline CDR1 and CDR2: SGHTA and FQGNSA. CDR3 nucleotide sequence: TGTGCCAGCAGCTTCACTAGCGAATCCTACGAGCAGTACTTC. Translated: CASSFTSESYEQYF.

This clonotype was detected ten times or more. This rearrangement joins TRBV20-1 to TRBJ2-3; 9 nucleotides align to TRBD1. V lost 6 bases and J lost 4; bases outside the gene matches: 8. The length of the CDR3 is 14 residues. From germline, CDR1 is DFQATT and CDR2 SNEGSKA (reference sequence). CDR3 amino acids: CSARAGTGSDTQYF. The CDR3, as DNA: TGCAGTGCGCGAGCCGGGACAGGGTCAGATACGCAGTATTTT.

This chain joins TRBV6-5 and TRBJ2-7, with a weak D call TRBD1 (6 bases). The CDR3 runs to 15 residues. CDR1 MNHEY and CDR2 SVGAGI come from the germline V gene. Deletions cut 4 bases from V and 6 bases from J, with 19 bases between. The CDR3, as DNA: TGTGCCAGCAGTTCTCACAGGGCCCCCTTGGGCGAGCAGTACTTC. It codes for CASSSHRAPLGEQYF.

The J gene is TRBJ2-2, the V gene TRBV10-2; TRBD2 might be the D (5 bases). Germline lookup yields CDR1 WSHSY and CDR2 SAAADI. V was clipped by 2 bases and J by 6 bases, with 10 bases between them. The CDR3 covers 14 residues. CDR3 region: CASSEGERAGELFF. In DNA form, the CDR3 reads TGCGCCAGCAGTGAGGGGGAGAGGGCCGGGGAGCTGTTTTTT.

V gene TRBV7-9 combines with J gene TRBJ1-3, with D hard to call. The CDR3 covers 15 residues. Germline assignment: CDR1 SEHNR and CDR2 FQNEAQ (reference sequence). V was pared by 0 bases and J by 0 bases, with 6 bases between. The chain's CDR3 is CASSLAQSSGNTIYF. The DNA of the CDR3 is TGTGCCAGCAGCTTAGCGCAGTCCTCTGGAAACACCATATATTTT.

Ten or more counts support this clonotype. The V and J genes are TRBV7-9 and TRBJ2-3; D is unresolved. The CDR3 consists of 13 residues. Germline CDR1 SEHNR, CDR2 FQNEAQ (reference sequence). V lost 3 bases, J lost 0 bases, and 4 bases lay in between. The CDR3 sequence is CASSFQSTDTQYF. For the CDR3, the DNA is TGTGCCAGCAGCTTTCAGAGCACAGATACGCAGTATTTT.

Ten or more counts support this clonotype. This CDR3 reads CSATHDPYNEQFF. CDR3 nucleotide sequence: TGCAGCGCAACCCACGACCCCTACAATGAGCAGTTCTTC. The genes are TRBV29-1 and TRBJ2-1; D unresolved. Germline V gives CDR1 SQVTM, CDR2 ANQGSEA. The CDR3 extends over 13 amino acids. V was shortened by 7 bases and J by 2 bases, with 12 bases between the two germline ends.